The 23 T cell receptor beta chains presented below share a single source sample, sequenced in a study of T-cell memory formation after mild COVID-19. TCRdb fed the 5' RACE reads into MiXCR, producing one record per CDR3 protein. The table records hundreds of thousands of distinct CDR3 sequences, 20% of them present only once. Sequenced input: PBMCs or a T cell subset sorted from them (not recorded which). These receptors were collected from an adult woman who had mild COVID-19 (a few samples of this study predate the infection). Cell type and time point are not known.

The V call is TRBV18, the J call TRBJ2-1; TRBD2 matches 9 bases. Germline lookup yields CDR1 KGHSH and CDR2 LQKENI. Trimming cost V 1 base and J 5 bases; bases outside gene matches: 6. CDR3 length: 16 residues. CDR3 protein: CASSPRAGGPNNEQFF. CDR3 sequence (DNA): TGTGCCAGCTCACCACGGGCGGGAGGGCCAAACAATGAGCAGTTCTTC.

This chain connects TRBV10-3 to TRBJ1-6, with 9 bases lining up with TRBD1. J lost 8 bases, V lost 0 bases, and 8 bases had no gene match. Germline loops: CDR1 ENHRY, CDR2 SYGVKD. The CDR3 covers 17 residues. The CDR3 is CAISESRDRERYSPLHF. DNA of the CDR3: TGTGCCATCAGTGAGTCGAGGGACAGGGAGCGTTATTCACCCCTCCACTTT.

This clonotype came up once. CDR3 residues: CASSTGPNQETQYF. As DNA, the CDR3 is TGTGCCAGCAGCACGGGACCAAATCAAGAGACCCAGTACTTC. The chain has TRBV7-3 and TRBJ2-5; tentatively, D is TRBD1 or TRBD2 (5 bases each). V was cut by 5 bases and J by 2 bases, with 12 bases left in between. The CDR3 has 14 amino acids. Germline CDR1 reads SGHTA; CDR2 reads FQGTGA.

The chain recombines TRBV12-3 or TRBV12-4 with TRBJ2-2; D is possibly TRBD2 (5 bases). This CDR3 region has 16 residues. V shed 5 bases and J shed 5 bases, with 18 bases lying between them. The CDR3 reads CASSHTLGSGTGELFF. CDR3 DNA: TGTGCCAGCAGTCATACCCTAGGGTCGGGAACCGGGGAGCTGTTTTTT.

The CDR3 region has the DNA TGTGCCAGCAGTTGCCCCCGAGAAGGGGGTCCGAGCAATCAGCCCCAGCATTTT. This translates into CASSCPREGGPSNQPQHF. V usage is TRBV6-4 and J usage is TRBJ1-5, with D possibly being TRBD1 (6 bases). The CDR3 is made up of 18 amino acids. The V gene lost 5 bases and the J gene lost 1 base, with 21 bases spanning the gap. Germline V CDR1 and CDR2: MRHNA, SNTAGT.

The V and J genes are TRBV5-1 and TRBJ2-2; a possible D gene is TRBD2 (6 bases). This CDR3 region has 17 residues. The V gene lost 4 bases and the J gene lost 2 bases, with 18 bases spanning the gap. CDR1 and CDR2 from the germline V gene are SGHRS and YFSETQ. CDR3 amino acids: CASSLGTLTFNTGELFF. In DNA form, the CDR3 reads TGCGCCAGCAGCCTCGGGACTTTAACTTTTAACACCGGGGAGCTGTTTTTT.

V gene TRBV27 combines with J gene TRBJ2-7; 11 bases align to TRBD1. This CDR3 is built from 15 residues. Trimming removed 2 bases from V and 4 bases from J; junction bases left unmatched: 4. The germline CDR1 and CDR2 sequences are MNHEY and SMNVEV (reference sequence). CDR3 loop: CASSLLGQGVYEQYF. As DNA, the CDR3 is TGTGCCAGCAGTTTACTGGGACAGGGGGTATACGAGCAGTACTTC.

This clonotype appeared a few times. The gene calls are TRBV30 and TRBJ2-2; a possible D gene is TRBD2 (5 bases). The length of the CDR3 is 13 residues. Germline CDR1 is GTSNPN and CDR2 is SVGIG (reference sequence). Trimming removed 1 base at V and 5 bases at J, with 8 bases between. The DNA of the CDR3 is TGTGCCTGGAGTGGTAGCGCAACCGGGGAGCTGTTTTTT. This translates into CAWSGSATGELFF.

The V and J genes are TRBV20-1 and TRBJ1-6; D is uncertain. Trimming left V 2 bases short and J 13 bases short, with 18 bases between. The CDR3 has 14 amino acids. Per germline, CDR1 DFQATT and CDR2 SNEGSKA (reference sequence). The CDR3 spells CSARPLTPRDPLHF. The CDR3 DNA is TGCAGTGCTAGACCTTTAACTCCCCGGGATCCCCTCCACTTT.

This clonotype occurred a few times. The CDR3 is CASSFESSYNEQFF. In DNA form, the CDR3 reads TGCGCCAGCAGCTTTGAGAGCTCCTACAATGAGCAGTTCTTC. The chain links TRBV5-1 to TRBJ2-1; D uncertain. V lost 2 bases to trimming and J lost 0 bases, with 6 bases between them. CDR1 and CDR2 from the germline V gene are SGHRS and YFSETQ. The CDR3 loop spans 14 amino acids. The whole variable domain, filled in from reference TRBV5-1 and TRBJ2-1, reads KAGVTQTPRYLIKTRGQQVTLSCSPISGHRSVSWYQQTPGQGLQFLFEYFSETQRNKGNFPGRFSGRQFSNSRSEMNVSTLELGDSALYLCASSFESSYNEQFFGPGTRLTVL.

The chain employs TRBV9 and TRBJ2-5, with D perhaps TRBD1 (6 bases). V lost 0 bases to trimming and J lost 2 bases, with 11 bases between them. CDR1 and CDR2 from the germline V gene are SGDLS and YYNGEE. The CDR3 contains 15 residues. CDR3 in amino acids: CASSVDPTGQETQYF. In DNA, the CDR3 is TGTGCCAGCAGCGTAGACCCAACAGGGCAAGAGACCCAGTACTTC. Filled out from reference TRBV9 and TRBJ2-5, the complete variable domain reads DSGVTQTPKHLITATGQRVTLRCSPRSGDLSVYWYQQSLDQGLQFLIQYYNGEERAKGNILERFSAQQFPDLHSELNLSSLELGDSALYFCASSVDPTGQETQYFGPGTRLLVL.

The V gene is TRBV20-1, the J gene TRBJ1-5; D might be TRBD1 (5 bases). Germline V gives CDR1 DFQATT, CDR2 SNEGSKA (reference sequence). This CDR3 has 12 residues. V lost 7 bases, J lost 9 bases, and 16 bases lay in between. The DNA for the CDR3 is TGCAGTGTCAAGAGAAAGGGGTCGCCCCAGCATTTT. This gives the protein CSVKRKGSPQHF.

V is TRBV24-1 and J is TRBJ2-7; D not resolved. The CDR3 extends over 14 amino acids. V shed 4 bases and J shed 2 bases, with 11 bases lying between them. Germline lookup yields CDR1 KGHDR and CDR2 SFDVKD. The CDR3 DNA is TGTGCCACCAGTGACCCCGGTCCCCCCTACGAGCAGTACTTC. It encodes CATSDPGPPYEQYF.

This clonotype occurred many times. The chain links TRBV7-9 to TRBJ2-7; D remains ambiguous. Trimming pared 5 bases from V and 2 bases from J, leaving 13 bases between. From germline, CDR1 is SEHNR and CDR2 FQNEAQ (reference sequence). CDR3 size: 14 residues. CDR3 nucleotide sequence: TGTGCCAGCAGCGCCCGCGGTTACCCCTACGAGCAGTACTTC. Amino acid sequence: CASSARGYPYEQYF.

This clonotype was recorded a few times. The chain joins TRBV5-1 to TRBJ2-7; 10 positions match TRBD1. With V trimmed by 6 bases and J by 1 base, 7 bases remained unmatched. The CDR3 runs 15 residues. The germline V gene has CDR1 SGHRS and CDR2 YFSETQ. CDR3 bases: TGCGCCAGCACGACTCAGGGACAGGGGTCCTACGAGCAGTACTTC. Its translation: CASTTQGQGSYEQYF.

CDR3 amino acids: CASSQGQGLDIGYTF. The CDR3 DNA reads as TGCGCCAGCAGCCAGGGGCAGGGGTTGGACATCGGCTACACCTTC. The rearrangement joins TRBV4-1 to TRBJ1-2; tentative D call: TRBD1 (6 bases). The CDR3 loop spans 15 amino acids. Trimming pared 3 bases from V and 8 bases from J, leaving 19 bases between. Germline values: CDR1 MGHRA, CDR2 YSYEKL.

This clonotype has more than one count but fewer than ten. As DNA, the CDR3 is TGCAGTGCTAGAGACGGGCCGGGGGAGCAGTTCTTC. Translating gives CSARDGPGEQFF. The chain has TRBV20-1 and TRBJ2-1; a weak D match, TRBD2 (5 bases). The CDR3 sequence is 12 residues long. CDR1 is DFQATT, CDR2 SNEGSKA, per germline (reference sequence). Trimming shortened V by 0 bases and J by 10 bases, and 10 bases separated the two germline ends.

The V call is TRBV9, the J call TRBJ2-3; 8 nucleotides align to TRBD1. The CDR3 loop spans 14 amino acids. From germline, CDR1 is SGDLS and CDR2 YYNGEE. Trimming took 4 bases from V and 4 from J; bases not matched to a gene: 5. CDR3 region: CASSPGGRADTQYF. As DNA, the CDR3 is TGTGCCAGCAGCCCAGGGGGCAGGGCAGATACGCAGTATTTT.

This clonotype has more than one count but fewer than ten. The chain uses TRBV12-3 or TRBV12-4 and TRBJ2-5; 8 bases are shared with TRBD2. Trimming at V came to 1 base and at J to 9 bases, leaving 7 bases not matched to a gene. The CDR3 extends over 14 amino acids. This chain's CDR3 is CASSLGGGTSAQYF. CDR3 nucleotide sequence: TGTGCCAGCAGTTTAGGCGGGGGGACCTCGGCCCAGTACTTC.

The V and J genes are TRBV24-1 and TRBJ2-3; TRBD1 matches 12 bases. V lost 5 bases to trimming and J lost 5 bases; unmatched junction nucleotides: 7. Germline V gene lookup returns CDR1 KGHDR and CDR2 SFDVKD. This CDR3 is 16 amino acids long. This CDR3 reads CATSALGTGGIDTQYF. CDR3 nucleotides: TGTGCCACCAGTGCTCTCGGGACAGGGGGCATAGATACGCAGTATTTT.

This clonotype was observed a few times. This chain links TRBV20-1 with TRBJ2-5; D may be TRBD1 (5 bases). This CDR3 is built from 13 residues. The ends were cut back, 2 bases at V and 1 base at J, with 8 bases in the middle. Germline V CDR1 and CDR2: DFQATT, SNEGSKA (reference sequence). The CDR3 is CSARWGGQETQYF. The CDR3 bases are TGCAGTGCTAGATGGGGCGGCCAAGAGACCCAGTACTTC.

The CDR3 DNA reads as TGTGCCAGCAGCTTGAGTCCGTCGACGAACACCGGGGAGCTGTTTTTT. It translates to CASSLSPSTNTGELFF. The chain uses TRBV5-6 and TRBJ2-2; no definite D call. Deletions cut 1 base from V and 0 bases from J, with 10 bases between. This CDR3 has 16 amino acids. Germline V CDR1 and CDR2: SGHDT, YYEEEE.

The V call is TRBV20-1, the J call TRBJ1-1, with D possibly TRBD1 on 6 matching bases. Germline assignment: CDR1 DFQATT and CDR2 SNEGSKA (reference sequence). CDR3 length: 13 amino acids. Trimming left V 3 bases short and J 6 bases short, with 14 bases between. The CDR3 DNA follows: TGCAGTGCTAGGGGGCAGGGGAGGCCTGAAGCTTTCTTT. Its protein product is CSARGQGRPEAFF.